This T cell receptor beta chain is from a study of CD8+CD57+ T cells in acquired aplastic anemia. About the research overall: An average of approximately 3.4 ug of DNA was obtained from sorted CD4+ and CD8+ cells. General observations from the study: The same twenty-nine CD8+ CDR3 sequences occurred in patients and in controls. The study found no significant CD8+ Simpson's diversity difference between patients and controls.

The study profiled TCR beta VDJ and CDR3 using genomic DNA as template. TCRdb redid the calling of the reads with MiXCR, one entry per CDR3 protein. Among around 190,000 distinct CDR3 sequences, 45% to 60% were seen once, and the ten largest hold roughly 13%. CDR1 SQVTM and CDR2 ANQGSEA come from the germline V gene. This CDR3 spans 13 amino acids. The V end was cut by 8 bases, the J end by 4 bases, with 17 bases between. As to this clonotype: The antigen is undetermined.

CD8+CD57+ cell expansion, shown by flow cytometry, had occurred in the patients selected for sequencing. Sampling of blood occurred while the patients had still received no therapy. The receptor's source is a human donor with aplastic anemia. The chain is built from TRBV29-1 and TRBJ1-2; the D gene is possibly TRBD1 (5 bases). The sample comprised sorted CD4+, CD8+, or CD8+CD57+ T cells (not recorded which) from PBMCs. The CDR3 DNA follows: TGCAGCATTGGAGGCCAGGGAGTCTATGGCTACACCTTC. Translated, it gives CSIGGQGVYGYTF.